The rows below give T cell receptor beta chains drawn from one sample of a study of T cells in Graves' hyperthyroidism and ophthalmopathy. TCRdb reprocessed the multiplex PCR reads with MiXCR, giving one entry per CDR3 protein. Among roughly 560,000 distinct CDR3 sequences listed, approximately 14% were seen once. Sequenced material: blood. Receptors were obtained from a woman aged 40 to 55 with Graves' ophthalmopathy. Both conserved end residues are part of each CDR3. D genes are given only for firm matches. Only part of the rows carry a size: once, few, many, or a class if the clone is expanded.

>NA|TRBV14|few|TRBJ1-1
CASSQTWRTEAFF
TGTGCCAGCAGCCAAACTTGGAGGACTGAAGCTTTCTTT
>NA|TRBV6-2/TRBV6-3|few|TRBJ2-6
CASSYSRVGAAGANVLTF
TGTGCCAGCAGTTACTCGAGGGTTGGGGCGGCTGGGGCCAACGTCCTGACTTTC
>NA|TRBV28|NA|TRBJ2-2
CASKRARTGELFF
TGTGCCAGCAAGAGGGCCCGCACCGGGGAGCTGTTTTTT
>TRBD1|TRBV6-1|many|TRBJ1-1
CASSPLRDSNTEAFF
TGTGCCAGCAGTCCCCTTCGGGACAGCAACACTGAAGCTTTCTTT
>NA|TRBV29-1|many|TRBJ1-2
CSVEDPDRPSGYGYTF
TGCAGCGTTGAAGATCCGGACAGACCTTCTGGCTATGGCTACACCTTC
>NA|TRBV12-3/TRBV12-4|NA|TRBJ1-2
CASGGGTAGYTF
TGTGCCAGCGGAGGGGGGACGGCTGGCTACACCTTC
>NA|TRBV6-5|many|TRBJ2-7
CASRSAGDWAYEQYF
TGTGCCAGCAGGTCGGCAGGAGACTGGGCCTACGAGCAGTACTTC
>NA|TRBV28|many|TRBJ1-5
CASRELRRGNQPQHF
TGTGCCAGCAGAGAGCTGAGGAGGGGCAATCAGCCCCAGCATTTT
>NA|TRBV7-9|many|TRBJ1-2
CASSQEGGNYGYTF
TGTGCCAGCAGCCAAGAGGGGGGAAACTATGGCTACACCTTC
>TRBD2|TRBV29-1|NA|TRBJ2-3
CSALRLAGGKDTQYF
TGCAGCGCCCTTCGACTAGCGGGAGGCAAAGATACGCAGTATTTT
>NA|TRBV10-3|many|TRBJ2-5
CAISESTQRETQYF
TGTGCCATCAGTGAGTCAACGCAGAGAGAGACCCAGTACTTC
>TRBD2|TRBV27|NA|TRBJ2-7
CASSSTGLADNYEQYF
TGTGCCAGCAGCTCGACGGGACTAGCGGACAACTACGAGCAGTACTTC
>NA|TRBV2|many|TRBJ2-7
CASSERPSYEQYF
TGTGCCAGCTCGGAGCGCCCCTCCTACGAGCAGTACTTC
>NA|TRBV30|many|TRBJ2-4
CACTLTMNIQYF
TGTGCCTGCACCCTGACAATGAACATTCAGTACTTC
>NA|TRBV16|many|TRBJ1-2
CASSPDKGYGYTF
TGTGCCAGCAGCCCGGACAAAGGATATGGCTACACCTTC
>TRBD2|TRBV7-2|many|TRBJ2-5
CASSLFGGEQETQYF
TGTGCCAGCAGCTTGTTCGGGGGGGAACAAGAGACCCAGTACTTC
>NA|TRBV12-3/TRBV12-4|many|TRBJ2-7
CASRDRLYEQYF
TGTGCCAGCAGGGACCGCCTTTATGAGCAGTACTTC
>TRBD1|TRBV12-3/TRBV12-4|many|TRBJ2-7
CASSFGTGKQYF
TGTGCCAGCAGTTTTGGGACAGGGAAACAGTACTTC
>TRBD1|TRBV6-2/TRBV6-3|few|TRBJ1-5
CASSYWAGQGKMNQPQHF
TGTGCCAGCAGTTACTGGGCGGGACAGGGGAAGATGAATCAGCCCCAGCATTTT
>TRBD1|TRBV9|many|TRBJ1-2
CASSGTGKNYGYTF
TGTGCCAGCAGCGGGACAGGGAAGAACTATGGCTACACCTTC
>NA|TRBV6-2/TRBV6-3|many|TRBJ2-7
CASSPEKVGLYEQYF
TGTGCCAGCAGCCCCGAGAAGGTTGGTCTCTACGAGCAGTACTTC
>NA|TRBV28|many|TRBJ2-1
CASTPHPQGNNEQFF
TGTGCCAGCACCCCGCACCCACAAGGGAACAATGAGCAGTTCTTC
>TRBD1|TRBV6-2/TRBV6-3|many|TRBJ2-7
CASSPHPGTGYDGEQYF
TGTGCCAGCAGTCCCCACCCCGGGACAGGGTATGATGGCGAGCAGTACTTC
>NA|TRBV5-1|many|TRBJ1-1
CASSFGHLGTEAFF
TGCGCCAGCAGCTTTGGGCATCTCGGCACTGAAGCTTTCTTT
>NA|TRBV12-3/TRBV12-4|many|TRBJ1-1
CASSFPQGLGGEAFF
TGTGCCAGCAGTTTTCCGCAGGGGCTCGGGGGTGAAGCTTTCTTT
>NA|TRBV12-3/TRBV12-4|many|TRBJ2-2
CASRPQGKRPDTGELFF
TGTGCCAGCAGACCCCAGGGTAAAAGGCCAGACACCGGGGAGCTGTTTTTT
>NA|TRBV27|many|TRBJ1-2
CASKGVGDYGYTF
TGTGCCAGCAAGGGCGTTGGGGACTATGGCTACACCTTC